The rows below give T cell receptor beta chains drawn from one sample of a study of T-cell reconstitution after alpha-beta-depleted transplantation in children. TCRdb fed the PCR reads into MiXCR, producing one record per CDR3 protein. In the table there are about 240,000 distinct CDR3 sequences, about 11% of which are singletons. The sequences come from PBMCs from the stem cell graft donor, collected from the stem cell graft. The receptors shown here come from a human donor who donated a stem cell graft to a child with acute lymphoblastic leukemia. Both conserved end residues are part of each CDR3. The D gene is left open where the match is weak. Size values are once, few and many counts, or a class for expanded clones, and some rows have none.

j_gene: TRBJ2-2
d_gene: TRBD2
v_gene: TRBV7-2
abundance: many
CDR3aa: CASSDAAGGTGELFF
CDR3nt: TGTGCCAGCAGCGACGCTGCGGGAGGGACCGGGGAGCTGTTTTTT

j_gene: TRBJ2-7
d_gene: TRBD1
v_gene: TRBV5-4
abundance: NA
CDR3aa: CPSSLGGGNYEQYF
CDR3nt: TGTCCCAGCAGTTTAGGGGGCGGAAATTACGAGCAGTACTTC

j_gene: TRBJ2-3
d_gene: NA
v_gene: TRBV20-1
abundance: many
CDR3aa: CSPTRDTQYF
CDR3nt: TGCAGTCCGACTAGGGATACGCAGTATTTT

j_gene: TRBJ1-2
d_gene: NA
v_gene: TRBV5-1
abundance: many
CDR3aa: CASRKVGQGRNYGYTF
CDR3nt: TGCGCCAGCAGGAAGGTGGGCCAGGGAAGAAACTATGGCTACACCTTC

j_gene: TRBJ2-5
d_gene: NA
v_gene: TRBV5-5
abundance: many
CDR3aa: CASSLEGRETQYF
CDR3nt: TGTGCCAGCAGCTTGGAGGGTCGAGAGACCCAGTACTTC

j_gene: TRBJ1-1
d_gene: NA
v_gene: TRBV27
abundance: few
CDR3aa: CASSLSPSEVFRAAFF
CDR3nt: TGTGCCAGCAGTTTATCACCCTCAGAGGTCTTCCGGGCAGCTTTCTTT

j_gene: TRBJ2-7
d_gene: NA
v_gene: TRBV12-3/TRBV12-4
abundance: many
CDR3aa: CASSFGSGAEQYF
CDR3nt: TGTGCCAGCAGTTTCGGCTCAGGGGCGGAGCAGTACTTC

j_gene: TRBJ2-7
d_gene: NA
v_gene: TRBV2
abundance: many
CDR3aa: CASSGSVDEQYF
CDR3nt: TGTGCCAGCAGTGGTTCTGTTGACGAGCAGTACTTC

j_gene: TRBJ2-2
d_gene: TRBD2
v_gene: TRBV5-1
abundance: many
CDR3aa: CASSLVVAGRTGELFF
CDR3nt: TGCGCCAGCAGCTTGGTGGTAGCGGGAAGAACCGGGGAGCTGTTTTTT

j_gene: TRBJ2-1
d_gene: TRBD1
v_gene: TRBV3-1
abundance: many
CDR3aa: CASSQGTGDEQFF
CDR3nt: TGTGCCAGCAGCCAAGGAACAGGGGATGAGCAGTTCTTC

j_gene: TRBJ2-7
d_gene: TRBD1
v_gene: TRBV5-1
abundance: many
CDR3aa: CASRSGTGAYEQYF
CDR3nt: TGCGCCAGCAGGTCCGGGACAGGAGCCTACGAGCAGTACTTC

j_gene: TRBJ2-7
d_gene: NA
v_gene: TRBV29-1
abundance: NA
CDR3aa: CSVLQDLISAQGGFISYEQYF
CDR3nt: TGCAGCGTCCTGCAAGATTTAATATCAGCCCAGGGCGGGTTCATCTCCTACGAGCAGTACTTC

j_gene: TRBJ2-7
d_gene: NA
v_gene: TRBV15
abundance: NA
CDR3aa: CATSSGTPGEQYF
CDR3nt: TGTGCCACCAGCAGCGGGACCCCCGGGGAGCAGTACTTC

j_gene: TRBJ2-1
d_gene: NA
v_gene: TRBV20-1
abundance: many
CDR3aa: CSARAGGVEQFF
CDR3nt: TGCAGTGCTAGAGCAGGAGGAGTGGAGCAGTTCTTC

j_gene: TRBJ2-7
d_gene: NA
v_gene: TRBV7-9
abundance: NA
CDR3aa: CASSDGSSGPYEQYF
CDR3nt: TGTGCCAGCAGCGATGGGAGTAGCGGTCCCTACGAGCAGTACTTC

j_gene: TRBJ2-7
d_gene: TRBD2
v_gene: TRBV7-6
abundance: NA
CDR3aa: CASSSGLAGYEQYF
CDR3nt: TGTGCCAGCAGCTCCGGACTAGCCGGCTACGAGCAGTACTTC

j_gene: TRBJ2-1
d_gene: NA
v_gene: TRBV7-9
abundance: many
CDR3aa: CASSLKEFEQFF
CDR3nt: TGTGCCAGCAGCTTAAAGGAATTTGAGCAGTTCTTC

j_gene: TRBJ2-4
d_gene: NA
v_gene: TRBV3-1
abundance: NA
CDR3aa: CACSSEGLAKNIQYF
CDR3nt: TGTGCCTGCTCTTCCGAGGGACTAGCCAAAAACATTCAGTACTTC

j_gene: TRBJ2-1
d_gene: TRBD2
v_gene: TRBV27
abundance: many
CDR3aa: CASRLTSSYNEQFF
CDR3nt: TGTGCCAGCAGATTGACTAGCAGCTACAATGAGCAGTTCTTC

j_gene: TRBJ2-1
d_gene: TRBD1
v_gene: TRBV29-1
abundance: many
CDR3aa: CSVGQGAYNEQFF
CDR3nt: TGCAGCGTCGGACAGGGGGCCTACAATGAGCAGTTCTTC

j_gene: TRBJ2-5
d_gene: NA
v_gene: TRBV10-3
abundance: many
CDR3aa: CAISDGGETQYF
CDR3nt: TGTGCCATCAGTGACGGCGGGGAGACCCAGTACTTC

j_gene: TRBJ1-1
d_gene: NA
v_gene: TRBV7-2
abundance: many
CDR3aa: CASSPPRAEAFF
CDR3nt: TGTGCCAGCAGCCCCCCGCGCGCTGAAGCTTTCTTT

j_gene: TRBJ1-1
d_gene: NA
v_gene: TRBV5-1
abundance: many
CDR3aa: CASSPDYMNTEAFF
CDR3nt: TGCGCCAGCAGCCCTGACTACATGAACACTGAAGCTTTCTTT

j_gene: TRBJ2-4
d_gene: NA
v_gene: TRBV12-3/TRBV12-4
abundance: many
CDR3aa: CASSFRGASPKNIQYF
CDR3nt: TGTGCCAGCAGTTTTCGGGGCGCGTCTCCCAAAAACATTCAGTACTTC

j_gene: TRBJ2-1
d_gene: TRBD2
v_gene: TRBV7-9
abundance: NA
CDR3aa: CASSLAALAGEGNEQFF
CDR3nt: TGTGCCAGCAGCTTAGCAGCGCTAGCGGGAGAAGGGAATGAGCAGTTCTTC

j_gene: TRBJ2-1
d_gene: NA
v_gene: TRBV4-3
abundance: many
CDR3aa: CASSQGTSSYNEQFF
CDR3nt: TGCGCCAGCAGCCAAGGGACTTCCTCCTACAATGAGCAGTTCTTC

j_gene: TRBJ1-2
d_gene: TRBD1
v_gene: TRBV5-6
abundance: many
CDR3aa: CASSLGGQAEGYTF
CDR3nt: TGTGCCAGCAGCTTGGGGGGACAGGCGGAAGGCTACACCTTC

j_gene: TRBJ2-2
d_gene: TRBD2
v_gene: TRBV29-1
abundance: many
CDR3aa: CSVEDQSGAHTGELFF
CDR3nt: TGCAGCGTTGAAGATCAAAGCGGGGCCCACACCGGGGAGCTGTTTTTT

j_gene: TRBJ2-5
d_gene: NA
v_gene: TRBV7-9
abundance: many
CDR3aa: CASSPHQETQYF
CDR3nt: TGTGCCAGCAGCCCGCACCAAGAGACCCAGTACTTC

j_gene: TRBJ1-2
d_gene: NA
v_gene: TRBV5-5
abundance: many
CDR3aa: CASSLEQLRGYTF
CDR3nt: TGTGCCAGCAGCTTGGAACAGTTGAGGGGCTACACCTTC

j_gene: TRBJ1-1
d_gene: TRBD1
v_gene: TRBV20-1
abundance: NA
CDR3aa: CSARDSWGQGVGTEAFF
CDR3nt: TGCAGTGCTAGAGATAGTTGGGGACAGGGAGTGGGCACTGAAGCTTTCTTT

j_gene: TRBJ1-5
d_gene: TRBD1
v_gene: TRBV11-2
abundance: many
CDR3aa: CASSLDGTGLRQPQHF
CDR3nt: TGTGCCAGCAGCTTAGACGGGACAGGTCTGCGTCAGCCCCAGCATTTT

j_gene: TRBJ2-3
d_gene: TRBD2
v_gene: TRBV20-1
abundance: many
CDR3aa: CSAREKYGQREAYTDTQYF
CDR3nt: TGCAGTGCTAGAGAAAAGTATGGTCAGCGGGAGGCCTACACAGATACGCAGTATTTT

j_gene: TRBJ2-5
d_gene: NA
v_gene: TRBV18
abundance: many
CDR3aa: CASSPGGHQGETQYF
CDR3nt: TGTGCCAGCTCACCGGGAGGACACCAGGGTGAGACCCAGTACTTC

j_gene: TRBJ2-1
d_gene: NA
v_gene: TRBV6-5
abundance: many
CDR3aa: CASSGGQSSYNEQFF
CDR3nt: TGTGCCAGCAGCGGGGGACAGAGCTCCTACAATGAGCAGTTCTTC

j_gene: TRBJ2-5
d_gene: NA
v_gene: TRBV24-1
abundance: NA
CDR3aa: CATSKTGIETQYF
CDR3nt: TGTGCCACCAGTAAGACAGGCATCGAGACCCAGTACTTC

j_gene: TRBJ2-1
d_gene: NA
v_gene: TRBV29-1
abundance: many
CDR3aa: CSVLGEYNEQFF
CDR3nt: TGCAGCGTTCTGGGAGAGTACAATGAGCAGTTCTTC

j_gene: TRBJ1-6
d_gene: NA
v_gene: TRBV14
abundance: NA
CDR3aa: CASSQEFAFTSNSPLHF
CDR3nt: TGTGCCAGCAGCCAAGAGTTTGCGTTTACTAGTAATTCACCCCTCCACTTT

j_gene: TRBJ1-1
d_gene: TRBD1
v_gene: TRBV27
abundance: many
CDR3aa: CASSYRGGGSEAFF
CDR3nt: TGTGCCAGCAGTTACAGGGGTGGCGGAAGTGAAGCTTTCTTT

j_gene: TRBJ2-1
d_gene: NA
v_gene: TRBV25-1
abundance: many
CDR3aa: CASSGATNEQFF
CDR3nt: TGTGCCAGCAGTGGGGCGACAAATGAGCAGTTCTTC

j_gene: TRBJ1-1
d_gene: TRBD1
v_gene: TRBV14
abundance: many
CDR3aa: CASSLQGARSFF
CDR3nt: TGTGCCAGCAGTCTTCAGGGGGCGCGGTCTTTCTTT

j_gene: TRBJ1-2
d_gene: NA
v_gene: TRBV15
abundance: many
CDR3aa: CATSRDLDAYYGYTF
CDR3nt: TGTGCCACCAGCAGAGATTTAGACGCTTACTATGGCTACACCTTC

j_gene: TRBJ2-5
d_gene: TRBD2
v_gene: TRBV20-1
abundance: NA
CDR3aa: CSAQTSGETQYF
CDR3nt: TGCAGTGCCCAGACTAGCGGGGAGACCCAGTACTTC

j_gene: TRBJ1-3
d_gene: NA
v_gene: TRBV4-3
abundance: many
CDR3aa: CASSLKVPGPLYF
CDR3nt: TGCGCCAGCAGCCTCAAGGTCCCAGGCCCCTTGTATTTT

j_gene: TRBJ2-1
d_gene: TRBD2
v_gene: TRBV3-1
abundance: NA
CDR3aa: CASSQAGGGDEQFF
CDR3nt: TGTGCCAGCAGCCAAGCGGGAGGTGGCGATGAGCAGTTCTTC

j_gene: TRBJ2-7
d_gene: NA
v_gene: TRBV20-1
abundance: many
CDR3aa: CSARGIPYEQYF
CDR3nt: TGCAGTGCTCGCGGGATTCCATACGAGCAGTACTTC

j_gene: TRBJ2-1
d_gene: TRBD1
v_gene: TRBV29-1
abundance: many
CDR3aa: CSADRGPNEQFF
CDR3nt: TGCAGCGCCGACAGGGGTCCCAATGAGCAGTTCTTC

j_gene: TRBJ2-5
d_gene: TRBD1
v_gene: TRBV27
abundance: few
CDR3aa: CASSPLGGRARETQYF
CDR3nt: TGTGCCAGCAGTCCCTTAGGGGGCAGGGCGAGAGAGACCCAGTACTTC

j_gene: TRBJ1-2
d_gene: NA
v_gene: TRBV24-1
abundance: many
CDR3aa: CATSDRWDYGYTF
CDR3nt: TGTGCCACCAGTGATCGGTGGGACTATGGCTACACCTTC

j_gene: TRBJ2-5
d_gene: TRBD2
v_gene: TRBV5-1
abundance: NA
CDR3aa: CASSLELAGRETQYF
CDR3nt: TGCGCCAGCAGCTTGGAACTAGCGGGAAGGGAGACCCAGTACTTC

j_gene: TRBJ1-4
d_gene: NA
v_gene: TRBV7-2
abundance: many
CDR3aa: CASSLARGQEKLFF
CDR3nt: TGTGCCAGCAGCTTAGCACGGGGTCAGGAAAAACTGTTTTTT

j_gene: TRBJ1-3
d_gene: NA
v_gene: TRBV30
abundance: many
CDR3aa: CAWSLFLGAGNTIYF
CDR3nt: TGTGCCTGGAGTCTTTTTTTAGGCGCTGGAAACACCATATATTTT